This TCR beta chain is drawn from a study of T cells in Graves' hyperthyroidism and ophthalmopathy. Trimming pared 3 bases from V and 5 bases from J, leaving 8 bases between. The V gene's germline CDR1 is DFQATT and CDR2 SNEGSKA (reference sequence). The CDR3 has 12 amino acids. Researchers took RNA transcripts and amplified the TCR beta CDR3 regions from them. The HTBI primer set served for first-round RT-PCR of the TCR CDR3. TCRdb called the multiplex PCR reads again in MiXCR, with one record for every CDR3 protein. The table includes a few hundred thousand distinct CDR3 sequences, under 15% detected once. This clonotype has just a few counts.

The rearrangement uses TRBV20-1 and TRBJ2-1, with D perhaps matching TRBD1 or TRBD2 (6 bases each). The sequence was obtained from a woman in her twenties or thirties with Graves' hyperthyroidism. Sequencing was carried out using blood. CDR3 DNA sequence: TGCAGTGCTAGTCGGGGGCACAATGAGCAGTTCTTC. It yields the protein CSASRGHNEQFF.